This TCR beta chain was sequenced during a study of shared T cell receptors in the human thymus. The protocol was immunoSEQ multiplex PCR, while the TCRdb copy is restricted to in-frame clones and leaves out a portion. The data contain 55,000 to 80,000 clones, 90% to 95% of them singletons. CDR1 SGHDT and CDR2 YYEEEE come from the germline V gene. The CDR3 is 15 residues long. Trimming cost V 0 bases and J 6 bases; bases outside gene matches: 5. V is TRBV5-6 and J is TRBJ1-2; TRBD1 matches 10 bases. The receptor was derived from a human donor. Sequencing was carried out using thymocytes. This CDR3 is CASSLARDRGDGYTF. CDR3 sequence (DNA): TGTGCCAGCAGCTTGGCCAGGGACAGGGGCGATGGCTACACCTTC. Drawing the rest from reference TRBV5-6 and TRBJ1-2, the complete variable domain is DAGVTQSPTHLIKTRGQQVTLRCSPKSGHDTVSWYQQALGQGPQFIFQYYEEEERQRGNFPDRFSGHQFPNYSSELNVNALLLGDSALYLCASSLARDRGDGYTFGSGTRLTVV.